The clone carrying this TCR beta chain was seen ten or more times. Its antigen is currently unknown. TCRdb reprocessed the 5' RACE reads via MiXCR and lists one record per CDR3 protein. The table lists some 250,000 distinct CDR3 sequences, 9.5% to 15% of them singletons. These data are taken from a study of identical twins. Notes on the study in general: Within cord blood, abundant beta clonotypes carried fewer insertions, but memory repertoires showed no such trend. For zero-insertion analyses, partial confounding could come from invariant MAIT and iNKT cells.

Germline V gives CDR1 SQVTM, CDR2 ANQGSEA. This CDR3 has 13 residues. Trimming cost V 4 bases and J 7 bases, with 14 bases left between them. The sample was also reused in another study, on yellow fever vaccine responses in identical twins.

This sequence originates from a woman between 18 and 29 years old in good health. Sequencing input: memory (CD45RO+) T cells sorted from blood. V usage is TRBV29-1 and J usage is TRBJ2-4; D unclear. The CDR3 loop is CSVAGPHGNIQYF. The CDR3 nucleotides read TGCAGCGTTGCCGGGCCCCACGGGAACATTCAGTACTTC.